Presented here are 19 T cell receptor beta chains from one specimen sequenced in a study of T cells in Graves' hyperthyroidism and ophthalmopathy. Amplification of TCR beta CDR3 regions was performed using RNA transcripts as template. A set of HTBI primers served as the primers for a first-round RT-PCR of the TCR CDR3. MiXCR, run by TCRdb on the multiplex PCR reads, gives a single entry per CDR3 protein. The data show about 720,000 distinct CDR3 sequences, about 15% seen once. What was sequenced was blood. The receptors originated from a man between 18 and 29 years old with Graves' hyperthyroidism.

This clonotype was found many times. The V call is TRBV27, the J call TRBJ2-7, with TRBD1 as a possible D gene (6 bases). This CDR3 has 15 amino acids. Deletions cut 2 bases from V and 3 bases from J, with 14 bases between. Germline lookup yields CDR1 MNHEY and CDR2 SMNVEV (reference sequence). The CDR3 is CASSLGNRAHYEQYF. CDR3 nucleotides: TGTGCCAGCAGTTTAGGGAACAGGGCACACTACGAGCAGTACTTC.

This clonotype was counted a few times. The chain is built from TRBV10-3 and TRBJ1-4; D remains ambiguous. V was shortened by 4 bases and J by 10 bases, with 13 bases between the two germline ends. This CDR3 region has 13 residues. Germline values: CDR1 ENHRY, CDR2 SYGVKD. DNA for the CDR3: TGTGCCATCAGTGGAGTTTCTTCGGCAAAACTGTTTTTT. Amino acids: CAISGVSSAKLFF.

In nucleotides, the CDR3 is TGTGCCAGCAGCTTAGTGGGTGGAGGGTTTGTCGAGCAGTACTTC. This sequence encodes CASSLVGGGFVEQYF. The chain links TRBV7-2 to TRBJ2-7, with a tentative D call TRBD2 (6 bases). V was clipped by 1 base and J by 6 bases, with 16 bases between them. The CDR3 is made up of 15 amino acids. Germline CDR1 reads SGHTA; CDR2 reads FQGNSA.

The chain has TRBV9 and TRBJ1-4; TRBD1 agrees at 11 bases. CDR3 length equals 15 residues. The V and J ends lost 1 base and 7 bases, in that order; junction bases with no gene match: 3. In germline, CDR1 is SGDLS, CDR2 YYNGEE. CDR3 in amino acids: CASSVTGTGGEKLFF. The CDR3 bases are TGTGCCAGCAGCGTAACCGGGACAGGGGGTGAAAAACTGTTTTTT.

The sample holds many counts of this clonotype. The rearrangement uses TRBV28 and TRBJ1-2; perhaps TRBD1 as D (6 bases). V lost 8 bases to trimming and J lost 8 bases, with 18 bases between them. The CDR3 sequence is 13 residues long. Germline assignment: CDR1 MDHEN and CDR2 SYDVKM. This CDR3 is CASRGQGLEGYTF. The CDR3 DNA sequence: TGTGCCAGCCGGGGGCAGGGGCTGGAGGGCTACACCTTC.

This clonotype was counted many times. The rearrangement joins TRBV27 to TRBJ2-7; no clear D gene. From germline, CDR1 is MNHEY and CDR2 SMNVEV (reference sequence). Deletions cut 5 bases from V and 5 bases from J, with 13 bases between. This CDR3 contains 13 residues. CDR3 sequence reads: CASSPYDKNEQYF. In DNA form, the CDR3 reads TGTGCCAGCAGTCCGTATGACAAGAACGAGCAGTACTTC.

With regard to this clonotype: Sequence at one end of the junction differs from germline and may be a read error. This chain links TRBV19 with TRBJ2-2, with 9 bases fitting TRBD1. The CDR3 consists of 12 residues. The germline CDR1 and CDR2 sequences are LNHDA and SQIVND (reference sequence). DNA of the CDR3: TGTGCCAGTAGCTTCTCGGGACAGGGAGCTTCCTTT. It specifies CASSFSGQGASF.

The CDR3 spells CASSLSESGANVLTF. CDR3 DNA: TGCGCCAGCAGCTTATCGGAATCTGGGGCCAACGTCCTGACTTTC. This chain connects TRBV5-1 to TRBJ2-6; D uncertain. V lost 2 bases to trimming and J lost 1 base, with 7 bases between them. The CDR3 length is 15 residues. Germline-derived CDR1 and CDR2 are SGHRS and YFSETQ.

This clonotype was counted ten times or more. The chain recombines TRBV3-1 with TRBJ2-1, with D possibly TRBD2 on 6 matching bases. This CDR3 has 13 amino acids. CDR1 is LGHDT, CDR2 YNNKEL, per germline (reference sequence). V was cut by 1 base and J by 14 bases, with 15 bases left in between. In nucleotides, the CDR3 is TGTGCCAGCAGCCAAGTCCCGACTAGTACGAAGTTCTTC. Translating gives CASSQVPTSTKFF.

J is TRBJ1-1 and V is TRBV9, with no clear D. The CDR3 runs to 15 residues. V was shortened by 0 bases and J by 1 base, with 10 bases between the two germline ends. Germline loops: CDR1 SGDLS, CDR2 YYNGEE. The CDR3 reads CASSVEGDSNTEAFF. The CDR3 DNA reads TGTGCCAGCAGCGTAGAGGGAGACTCGAACACTGAAGCTTTCTTT.

Comment on this clonotype: A read error may explain this, as a much larger clone is one base away. The V and J genes are TRBV6-1 and TRBJ2-7; D might be TRBD2 (5 bases). CDR1 and CDR2 (germline): MNHNS, SASEGT. This CDR3 spans 14 amino acids. In DNA, the CDR3 is TGTGCCGGCAGTGTCCAGCGGAGCTCCTACGAGCAGTACTTC. Its protein is CAGSVQRSSYEQYF.

Concerning this clonotype: One end of the junction does not line up with germline, which may come from a read error. The chain has TRBV6-1 and TRBJ2-7; D is unresolved. The CDR3 spans 14 residues. CDR1 and CDR2 from the germline V gene are MNHNS and SASEGT. CDR3 in amino acids: CASGERETVYEQYF. CDR3 in DNA: TGTGCCAGCGGTGAAAGGGAAACAGTCTACGAGCAGTACTTC.

This clonotype was recorded a few times. The chain is built from TRBV20-1 and TRBJ2-1; 7 nucleotides align to TRBD1. Trimming removed 4 bases from V and 1 base from J; junction bases left unmatched: 10. This CDR3 contains 16 residues. CDR1 DFQATT and CDR2 SNEGSKA come from the germline V gene (reference sequence). The CDR3 sequence: CSATRKNRGSYNEQFF. As DNA, the CDR3 is TGCAGTGCTACTCGCAAGAACAGGGGTTCCTACAATGAGCAGTTCTTC.

This clonotype has a handful of counts. The chain links TRBV12-5 to TRBJ2-3, with unresolved D. Looked up from germline, CDR1 is LGHNT and CDR2 is FRNRAP. This CDR3 has 12 amino acids. Trimming pared 4 bases from V and 6 bases from J, leaving 8 bases between. CDR3 residues: CASGSLGDTQYF. As DNA, the CDR3 is TGTGCTAGTGGTTCCCTCGGGGATACGCAGTATTTT.

The V call is TRBV7-2, the J call TRBJ2-5, with 8 bases fitting TRBD1. The length of the CDR3 is 16 residues. Germline CDR1 SGHTA, CDR2 FQGNSA. V was pared by 5 bases and J by 5 bases, with 13 bases of the junction left unmatched. CDR3 in DNA: TGTGCCAGCAGCCTACGAAGGACAGGGTTTTACGAGACCCAGTACTTC. Protein: CASSLRRTGFYETQYF.

This clonotype was recorded a few times. The CDR3 nucleotides read TGTGCCGCAGGACGTAGCCAAGAGACCCAGTACTTC. It specifies CAAGRSQETQYF. The chain recombines TRBV18 with TRBJ2-5; D remains unclear. The CDR3 is 12 amino acids. V dropped 11 bases and J dropped 1 base, with 11 bases sitting between them. Germline CDR1 and CDR2: KGHSH and LQKENI.

The gene calls are TRBV11-2 and TRBJ1-3; D ambiguous. V was shortened by 0 bases and J by 0 bases, with 15 bases between the two germline ends. Germline lookup yields CDR1 SGHAT and CDR2 FQNNGV. The CDR3 sequence is 18 residues long. The CDR3 nucleotides read TGTGCCAGCAGCTTAGATATCGAGCCGGTCATCTCTGGAAACACCATATATTTT. Its translation is CASSLDIEPVISGNTIYF.

CDR3 sequence reads: CATSGGTVQETQYF. The CDR3 nucleotides read TGTGCCACCAGCGGAGGGACGGTACAAGAGACCCAGTACTTC. The chain has TRBV15 and TRBJ2-5; D perhaps matches TRBD2 (6 bases). The germline gives CDR1 LNHNV, CDR2 YYDKDF (reference sequence). Trimming took 5 bases from V and 2 from J, leaving 12 bases between them. The CDR3 contains 14 residues.

This rearrangement joins TRBV7-2 to TRBJ1-2, with no clear D. The CDR3 contains 12 residues. Per the germline V gene, CDR1 is SGHTA and CDR2 is FQGNSA. The V and J ends lost 5 bases and 4 bases respectively, with 8 bases between them. The CDR3 protein is CASSTRSYGYTF. The DNA of the CDR3 is TGTGCCAGCAGCACACGAAGCTATGGCTACACCTTC.